The next 27 T cell receptor beta chains were all read from a single sample in a study of neurological immune-mediated disorders. TCRdb ran MiXCR on the 5' RACE reads and lists one entry per CDR3 protein. The sample records around 50,000 distinct CDR3 sequences, roughly 3.8% being singletons. Sequences were obtained from PBMCs. These receptors were obtained from a man between 60 and 75 years old with multiple sclerosis.

This clonotype was observed at least ten times. This chain connects TRBV7-8 to TRBJ2-4; D is unclear. The CDR3 is 14 amino acids. The V end lost 2 bases, the J end lost 7 bases, and 12 bases lay between the germline ends. Germline CDR1 SGHVS, CDR2 FQNEAQ. The CDR3 loop is CASSLMIDPNIQYF. In nucleotides, the CDR3 is TGTGCCAGCAGCTTAATGATAGACCCCAACATTCAGTACTTC.

This clonotype was counted ten times or more. This rearrangement joins TRBV29-1 to TRBJ1-1; weak D call: TRBD1 (5 bases). This CDR3 is built from 13 residues. Trimming removed 3 bases from V and 0 bases from J, with 8 bases in between. CDR1 SQVTM and CDR2 ANQGSEA come from the germline V gene. The chain's CDR3 is CSVEGRLNTEAFF. The DNA of the CDR3 is TGCAGCGTTGAGGGACGCCTGAACACTGAAGCTTTCTTT. Based on the CDR3 plus reference TRBV29-1 and TRBJ1-1, the full variable domain is SAVISQKPSRDICQRGTSLTIQCQVDSQVTMMFWYRQQPGQSLTLIATANQGSEATYESGFVIDKFPISRPNLTFSTLTVSNMSPEDSSIYLCSVEGRLNTEAFFGQGTRLTVV.

This clonotype came up a few times. The genes are TRBV20-1 and TRBJ1-1, with TRBD1 as a possible D gene (5 bases). Deletions cut 4 bases from V and 0 bases from J, with 6 bases between. CDR3 length: 12 residues. Germline assignment: CDR1 DFQATT and CDR2 SNEGSKA (reference sequence). The CDR3 DNA reads as TGCAGTGCTAAACAGGTGAACACTGAAGCTTTCTTT. Translating gives CSAKQVNTEAFF.

This clonotype was counted many times. The chain employs TRBV6-1 and TRBJ1-1; D is unclear. Per the germline V gene, CDR1 is MNHNS and CDR2 is SASEGT. V lost 5 bases and J lost 1, with 14 bases in between. This CDR3 spans 15 amino acids. The chain's CDR3 is CASSLGRISNTEAFF. CDR3 bases: TGTGCCAGCAGTTTAGGACGGATTTCGAACACTGAAGCTTTCTTT.

The chain combines TRBV19 with TRBJ2-1; 8 positions match TRBD1. Germline lookup yields CDR1 LNHDA and CDR2 SQIVND (reference sequence). This CDR3 is built from 14 residues. After removal of 5 bases from V and 9 bases from J, the junction contained 9 bases not matched to a gene. Here the CDR3 DNA reads TGTGCCAGTAGTCGGACAGGGCGTGATAGTGAGCAGTTCTTC. It is translated as CASSRTGRDSEQFF.

This clonotype was counted many times. The V call is TRBV5-1, the J call TRBJ2-7; D may be TRBD1 (6 bases). With 9 bases removed from V and 5 bases from J, the gap between germline ends came to 12 bases. The CDR3 has 11 residues. The V gene's germline CDR1 is SGHRS and CDR2 YFSETQ. This CDR3 is CATIQGNEQYF. DNA for the CDR3: TGCGCCACCATCCAGGGGAACGAGCAGTACTTC.

This clonotype has ten or more counts. The J gene is TRBJ1-1, the V gene TRBV3-1; 7 bases agree with TRBD1. The CDR3 contains 14 residues. V was pared by 0 bases and J by 11 bases, with 9 bases of the junction left unmatched. Looked up from germline, CDR1 is LGHDT and CDR2 is YNNKEL (reference sequence). CDR3 coding DNA: TGTGCCAGCAGCCAAGATCTAACAGGGGATTTGGCTTTCTTT. This codes for CASSQDLTGDLAFF. The whole variable domain, remainder taken from reference TRBV3-1 and TRBJ1-1, is DTAVSQTPKYLVTQMGNDKSIKCEQNLGHDTMYWYKQDSKKFLKIMFSYNNKELIINETVPNRFSPKSPDKAHLNLHINSLELGDSAVYFCASSQDLTGDLAFFGQGTRLTVV.

This clonotype was counted ten times or more. The chain carries TRBV7-2 and TRBJ1-2; D possibly corresponds to TRBD1 (5 bases). V was cut by 2 bases and J by 3 bases, with 13 bases left in between. The CDR3 is 15 amino acids. Per germline, CDR1 SGHTA and CDR2 FQGNSA. The CDR3 region has the DNA TGTGCCAGCAGCTTAAGTGGGACGGCAGACTATGGCTACACCTTC. It is translated as CASSLSGTADYGYTF.

This clonotype was observed many times. This chain uses TRBV20-1 with TRBJ2-7, with 8 bases that match TRBD2. CDR3 size: 13 residues. The germline V gene encodes CDR1 DFQATT and CDR2 SNEGSKA (reference sequence). The junction had 6 bases not matched to a gene; V was cut back by 4 bases and J by 4 bases. Written as DNA, the CDR3 is TGCAGTGCTACTCCGGGACTAGTGTACGAGCAGTACTTC. Translation: CSATPGLVYEQYF.

The sample holds many counts of this clonotype. For the CDR3, the DNA is TGTGCCACCAGTGACACAGCTCTAGCGGAACAAGAGACCCAGTACTTC. This encodes CATSDTALAEQETQYF. The V gene is TRBV24-1, the J gene TRBJ2-5, with TRBD2 identical over 7 bases. After removal of 4 bases from V and 2 bases from J, the junction contained 9 bases not matched to a gene. Germline-derived CDR1 and CDR2 are KGHDR and SFDVKD. This CDR3 contains 16 residues.

With respect to this clonotype: Given a much more abundant clone one base away, this may be a read error. The chain combines TRBV7-9 with TRBJ2-1, with D possibly TRBD2 on 6 matching bases. Germline V gene data show CDR1 as SEHNR and CDR2 as FQNEAQ (reference sequence). This CDR3 comprises 9 residues. DNA of the CDR3: TGTACCCCCGGGGGTGAGCAGTTCTTC. Protein sequence: CTPGGEQFF. Using reference TRBV7-9 and TRBJ2-1 for the parts outside the CDR3, the full variable domain is DTGVSQNPRHKITKRGQNVTFRCDPISEHNRLYWYRQTLGQGPEFLTYFQNEAQLEKSRLLSDRFSAERPKGSFSTLEIQRTEQGDSAMYLCTPGGEQFFGPGTRLTVL.

This clonotype occurred many times. J is TRBJ1-1 and V is TRBV27; D gene ambiguous. From germline, CDR1 is MNHEY and CDR2 SMNVEV (reference sequence). The ends were cut back, 0 bases at V and 0 bases at J, with 2 bases in the middle. The CDR3 covers 13 residues. In DNA, the CDR3 is TGTGCCAGCAGTTTATCAGTGAACACTGAAGCTTTCTTT. Its protein product is CASSLSVNTEAFF.

There are many counts of this clonotype. This chain links TRBV5-5 with TRBJ2-2; maybe TRBD1 (6 bases). Germline CDR1 is SGHKS and CDR2 is YYEKEE (reference sequence). This CDR3 contains 19 residues. V was shortened by 0 bases and J by 3 bases, with 21 bases between the two germline ends. The CDR3 DNA is TGTGCCAGCAGCTTGGGTTTCATCTTGGGACAACGCTACACCGGGGAGCTGTTTTTT. It specifies CASSLGFILGQRYTGELFF.

The table lists this clonotype with many counts. Compared with germline, one end of the junction differs, possibly owing to a read error. V usage is TRBV10-1 and J usage is TRBJ1-5, with unresolved D. Per the germline V gene, CDR1 is WNHNN and CDR2 is SYGVQD (reference sequence). The CDR3 is made up of 9 amino acids. The CDR3 is CASIQPQHF. DNA for the CDR3: TGCGCCAGCATTCAGCCCCAGCATTTT.

This clonotype was seen repeatedly, ten times or more. V and J are TRBV3-1 and TRBJ2-1, with D possibly TRBD2 on 5 matching bases. V dropped 8 bases and J dropped 9 bases, with 14 bases sitting between them. This CDR3 is built from 12 residues. CDR1 is LGHDT, CDR2 YNNKEL, per germline (reference sequence). The CDR3 sequence: CASGYGEGEQFF. The CDR3 DNA sequence: TGTGCCAGCGGGTACGGTGAGGGTGAGCAGTTCTTC.

This clonotype was observed at least ten times. This rearrangement joins TRBV6-5 to TRBJ2-5; D is unclear. The CDR3 sequence is 15 residues long. CDR1 and CDR2 (germline): MNHEY, SVGAGI. Deletions cut 3 bases from V and 2 bases from J, with 13 bases between. CDR3 loop: CASSYGQNNQETQYF. In DNA, the CDR3 is TGTGCCAGCAGTTATGGGCAGAACAATCAAGAGACCCAGTACTTC.

V usage is TRBV20-1 and J usage is TRBJ2-7; D unresolved. Germline V CDR1 and CDR2: DFQATT, SNEGSKA (reference sequence). Trimming took off 3 bases at V and 3 bases at J, with 9 bases between the two ends. CDR3 length: 12 amino acids. The CDR3 DNA is TGCAGTGCTAGGGCGAGCAGCTACGAGCAGTACTTC. Residues: CSARASSYEQYF.

This clonotype was observed at least ten times. The chain carries TRBV5-1 and TRBJ2-7; D might be TRBD2 (6 bases). Germline V CDR1 and CDR2: SGHRS, YFSETQ. Trimming took off 0 bases at V and 4 bases at J, with 11 bases between the two ends. CDR3 length: 14 amino acids. CDR3 loop: CASSLGDFVYEQYF. The CDR3 region has the DNA TGCGCCAGCAGCTTGGGGGACTTCGTATACGAGCAGTACTTC.

This clonotype was detected ten times or more. This chain uses TRBV5-6 with TRBJ2-7, with D perhaps TRBD1 (6 bases). V was trimmed by 3 bases and J by 8 bases, leaving 12 bases between them. This CDR3 is 12 amino acids long. Germline V gives CDR1 SGHDT, CDR2 YYEEEE. This chain's CDR3 is CASSSLGGKQYF. The CDR3 nucleotides read TGTGCCAGCAGCTCCCTAGGGGGAAAGCAGTACTTC.

In this sample, this clonotype turned up many times. This sequence joins TRBV7-2 and TRBJ2-4, with 12 bases matching TRBD2. V shed 2 bases and J 0 bases; nucleotides not matched to a gene: 11. The CDR3 spans 20 residues. Per the germline V gene, CDR1 is SGHTA and CDR2 is FQGNSA. CDR3 bases: TGTGCCAGCAGCTTATGGCTTAGGACTAGCGGGGAGCTAGCCAAAAACATTCAGTACTTC. This gives the protein CASSLWLRTSGELAKNIQYF.

The sample holds many counts of this clonotype. A much larger clone lies one base from this, so it may be a read error. Since no conserved phenylalanine or tryptophan closes the CDR3, a read error is the likely cause. This sequence joins TRBV7-2 and TRBJ1-2; D unresolved. Trimming stripped 3 bases from V and 2 bases from J, with 10 bases between. The CDR3 loop spans 14 amino acids. Germline V CDR1 and CDR2: SGHTA, FQGNSA. In DNA, the CDR3 is TGTGCCAGCAGCTTGCAGATTTCCAACTATGGCTACACCTGC. As protein: CASSLQISNYGYTC.

In this sample, this clonotype turned up many times. The gene calls are TRBV5-5 and TRBJ2-3; unclear D gene. The germline V and J ends were trimmed by 0 bases and 1 base, with 12 bases remaining between them. Germline V gene lookup returns CDR1 SGHKS and CDR2 YYEKEE (reference sequence). The CDR3 consists of 16 residues. This CDR3 reads CASSLGSGGGTDTQYF. The CDR3 DNA reads as TGTGCCAGCAGCTTGGGTTCTGGTGGGGGCACAGATACGCAGTATTTT.

This clonotype was found a few times. The rearrangement joins TRBV24-1 to TRBJ1-1; D might be TRBD1 (5 bases). The CDR3 extends over 15 amino acids. Germline CDR1 is KGHDR and CDR2 is SFDVKD. Trimming pared 5 bases from V and 10 bases from J, leaving 22 bases between. In nucleotides, the CDR3 is TGTGCCACCAGTGCTCTGATCCTCGACAGCGAGGTAGCTTTCTTT. Amino acids: CATSALILDSEVAFF.

This clonotype was found a few times. The gene calls are TRBV28 and TRBJ2-3; no clear D gene. This CDR3 contains 12 residues. CDR1 is MDHEN and CDR2 is SYDVKM in the germline V gene. V was shortened by 11 bases and J by 4 bases, with 13 bases between the two germline ends. DNA for the CDR3: TGTGCCGTGAGAGGAGCCCCAGATACGCAGTATTTT. Translating gives CAVRGAPDTQYF.

The V gene is TRBV20-1, the J gene TRBJ2-7; D uncertain. V lost 3 bases, J lost 9 bases, and 9 bases lay in between. CDR1 is DFQATT and CDR2 is SNEGSKA in the germline V gene (reference sequence). The CDR3 has 10 residues. Here the CDR3 reads CSASQVVQYF. The CDR3 DNA sequence: TGCAGTGCTAGCCAGGTCGTGCAGTACTTC.

This clonotype was seen many times. This sequence joins TRBV12-3 or TRBV12-4 and TRBJ2-2; D ambiguous. This CDR3 comprises 12 residues. Between the trimmed V and J ends, which lost 6 bases and 6 bases, there was a span of 8 bases. CDR3 region: CASSQLAGELFF. CDR3 nucleotides: TGTGCCAGCAGCCAGCTAGCCGGGGAGCTGTTTTTT.

The chain uses TRBV12-3 or TRBV12-4 and TRBJ2-1; weak D call: TRBD2 (5 bases). This CDR3 is 14 amino acids long. V was trimmed by 6 bases and J by 6 bases, leaving 15 bases between them. The CDR3 region has the DNA TGTGCCAGCAGGACCTGGGGAGCTACCAATGAGCAGTTCTTC. Residues: CASRTWGATNEQFF.